The subject of this entry is one T cell receptor (beta chain). The CDR3 contains 12 residues. From germline, CDR1 is SGHTA and CDR2 FQGNSA. Between the trimmed V and J ends, which lost 5 bases and 5 bases, there was a span of 6 bases. The sample comes from a study of blood T cell repertoires in COVID-19. Repertoires were generated with immunoSEQ multiplex PCR, while TCRdb's copy carries only in-frame clones and drops some. Seen here are over 150,000 clones, approximately 84% observed once, and the top ten hold around 2.7%. The rearrangement links TRBV7-2 to TRBJ2-2; D uncertain. Sequenced material: peripheral blood. The sequence was collected from a woman older than 75 with COVID-19, enrolled during active disease. The CDR3 DNA follows: TGTGCCAGCAGCCCTCGTACCGGGGAGCTGTTTTTT. It codes for CASSPRTGELFF.